Shown below are 23 T cell receptor beta chains from a single sample sequenced in a study of blood T cell repertoires in COVID-19 (dated by TCRdb to 2018 to 2020). Libraries were prepared through the immunoSEQ multiplex PCR assay. TCRdb stores this immuneACCESS table with in-frame sequences only. Part of the clones is absent; in the studies checked, under half of the shortfall reflects unresolved V genes, and no reason is known for the rest. This sample gives 300,000 to 350,000 clones in total; 89% of them show up just once. 3% to 4.5% of the sample goes to the ten largest clones. The sequenced sample consisted of peripheral blood. Source of these receptors: a woman aged 55 to 70 with COVID-19, enrolled during active disease.

V and J are TRBV18 and TRBJ1-6; D may be TRBD1 (6 bases). V dropped 0 bases and J dropped 6 bases, with 9 bases sitting between them. The CDR3 extends over 15 amino acids. CDR1 is KGHSH, CDR2 LQKENI, per germline. CDR3 residues: CASSPPSGVNSPLHF. The CDR3 DNA sequence: TGTGCCAGCTCACCACCCTCAGGGGTTAATTCACCCCTCCACTTT.

The CDR3 nucleotides read TGTGCCAGCAGCTTTGGGATCACCACAGGGGGCATAGCTGAAAAACTGTTTTTT. Residues: CASSFGITTGGIAEKLFF. The V call is TRBV11-2, the J call TRBJ1-4; 9 nucleotides line up with TRBD1. V was clipped by 3 bases and J by 7 bases; unmatched bases: 15. Germline-derived CDR1 and CDR2 are SGHAT and FQNNGV. This CDR3 comprises 18 residues.

The rearrangement links TRBV19 to TRBJ1-3; no reliable D call. Trimming took 7 bases from V and 2 from J, leaving 9 bases between them. The CDR3 spans 13 residues. Germline V gene lookup returns CDR1 LNHDA and CDR2 SQIVND (reference sequence). This CDR3 reads CASKTYTGNTIYF. The CDR3 DNA reads as TGTGCCAGTAAGACTTATACTGGAAACACCATATATTTT.

J is TRBJ2-2 and V is TRBV7-2; D is uncertain. Trimming pared 3 bases from V and 3 bases from J, leaving 14 bases between. Germline V gene data show CDR1 as SGHTA and CDR2 as FQGNSA. The CDR3 spans 16 residues. In nucleotides, the CDR3 is TGTGCCAGCAGCTTCCTCCGAACTTCCGACACCGGGGAGCTGTTTTTT. Translation: CASSFLRTSDTGELFF.

Written as DNA, the CDR3 is TGCGCCAGCAGCCCGACAGCAACTAATGAAAAACTGTTTTTT. This codes for CASSPTATNEKLFF. This chain uses TRBV5-1 with TRBJ1-4, with D perhaps TRBD1 (5 bases). From germline, CDR1 is SGHRS and CDR2 YFSETQ. Trimming left V 4 bases short and J 0 bases short, with 7 bases between. The CDR3 loop spans 14 amino acids.

The chain recombines TRBV4-2 with TRBJ1-1, with 7 bases aligning to TRBD1. The junction had 12 bases not matched to a gene; V was cut back by 1 base and J by 10 bases. From germline, CDR1 is LGHNA and CDR2 YNFKEQ. This CDR3 region has 15 residues. This chain's CDR3 is CASSQGLPGTDSAFF. Written as DNA, the CDR3 is TGTGCCAGCAGCCAAGGACTTCCCGGGACAGATTCAGCTTTCTTT.

The chain has TRBV5-1 and TRBJ1-1, with 10 nucleotides matching TRBD1. CDR1 and CDR2 (germline): SGHRS, YFSETQ. V dropped 3 bases and J dropped 4; count of bases not matched to a gene: 3. This CDR3 spans 14 amino acids. CDR3 protein: CASSYDRGLTEAFF. As DNA, the CDR3 is TGCGCCAGCAGCTATGACAGGGGGCTCACTGAAGCTTTCTTT.

V and J are TRBV4-2 and TRBJ2-7; 12 bases match TRBD1. J lost 4 bases, V lost 3 bases, and 7 bases had no gene match. The CDR3 runs to 16 residues. Germline V gene lookup returns CDR1 LGHNA and CDR2 YNFKEQ. CDR3 in DNA: TGTGCCAGCAGCCAGGGGGGACAGGGGGCGATATACGAGCAGTACTTC. Translating gives CASSQGGQGAIYEQYF.

This clone was found once. This rearrangement joins TRBV6-6 to TRBJ1-1; 7 bases align to TRBD1. The CDR3 has 11 residues. CDR1 and CDR2 from the germline V gene are MNHNY and SVGAGI (reference sequence). The V segment lost 5 bases and the J segment 10 bases; nucleotides outside the gene matches: 4. The DNA of the CDR3 is TGTGCCAGCAGTGCGCGGGACAGAGCTTTCTTT. Translation: CASSARDRAFF.

This chain links TRBV18 with TRBJ1-5; D possibly corresponds to TRBD1 (5 bases). Germline lookup yields CDR1 KGHSH and CDR2 LQKENI. The CDR3 loop spans 16 amino acids. Between the trimmed V and J ends, which lost 2 bases and 3 bases, there was a span of 14 bases. In DNA, the CDR3 is TGTGCCAGCTCACCAACTGGCGCGACAGTCAATCAGCCCCAGCATTTT. Encoded protein: CASSPTGATVNQPQHF.

The gene calls are TRBV6-5 and TRBJ1-1; TRBD1 might be the D (6 bases). V lost 5 bases and J lost 4, with 11 bases in between. The germline V gene has CDR1 MNHEY and CDR2 SVGAGI. This CDR3 has 13 residues. In nucleotides, the CDR3 is TGTGCCAGCAGTCGTACAGGGATCACTGAAGCTTTCTTT. Translating gives CASSRTGITEAFF.

The rearrangement joins TRBV19 to TRBJ2-4; tentative D call: TRBD2 (6 bases). This CDR3 spans 13 amino acids. With 5 bases removed from V and 6 bases from J, the gap between germline ends came to 11 bases. Germline loops: CDR1 LNHDA, CDR2 SQIVND (reference sequence). CDR3 DNA: TGTGCCAGTAGTGGAGGGCTACTAAACATTCAGTACTTC. Encoded protein: CASSGGLLNIQYF.

In this sample, this clone turned up a few times. This rearrangement joins TRBV7-9 to TRBJ2-7, with 8 bases lining up with TRBD2. The germline CDR1 and CDR2 sequences are SEHNR and FQNEAQ (reference sequence). CDR3 length equals 15 residues. After removal of 2 bases from V and 1 base from J, the junction contained 4 bases not matched to a gene. The CDR3 DNA sequence: TGTGCCAGCAGCTTATTAAGCGGGGGTTCCTACGAGCAGTACTTC. The encoded protein is CASSLLSGGSYEQYF.

This clone came up a few times. The rearrangement uses TRBV5-1 and TRBJ2-3; D might be TRBD1 (5 bases). There are 15 residues in the CDR3. The germline CDR1 and CDR2 sequences are SGHRS and YFSETQ. V lost 1 base and J lost 2, with 11 bases in between. Written as DNA, the CDR3 is TGCGCCAGCAGCTTGTCCCCGGACATCACAGATACGCAGTATTTT. Amino acid sequence: CASSLSPDITDTQYF.

The chain employs TRBV6-6 and TRBJ1-3; D is uncertain. Germline CDR1 is MNHNY and CDR2 is SVGAGI (reference sequence). This CDR3 contains 17 residues. The V gene lost 5 bases and the J gene lost 0 bases, with 17 bases spanning the gap. In DNA, the CDR3 is TGTGCCAGCAGTCCAAGCTCTCCAGGATTCTCTGGAAACACCATATATTTT. Translated, it gives CASSPSSPGFSGNTIYF.

This clone turned up a few times. V is TRBV24-1 and J is TRBJ2-7; a weak D match, TRBD2 (5 bases). Germline V gene sequence: CDR1 KGHDR, CDR2 SFDVKD. There are 13 residues in the CDR3. Trimming removed 4 bases from V and 5 bases from J, with 11 bases in between. CDR3 region: CATSDSSFHEQYF. In DNA, the CDR3 is TGTGCCACCAGTGACTCTAGCTTCCACGAGCAGTACTTC.

The chain couples TRBV19 to TRBJ1-3, with 7 bases that match TRBD1. J gave up 2 bases and V 4 bases, and 8 bases lay outside the gene matches. The germline CDR1 and CDR2 sequences are LNHDA and SQIVND (reference sequence). This CDR3 is 16 amino acids long. The CDR3 bases are TGTGCCAGTAGTAACCCCCGGGGACAGCCTGGAAACACCATATATTTT. It translates to CASSNPRGQPGNTIYF.

CDR3 in amino acids: CASSTMASSGNMNTEAFF. The CDR3 DNA is TGTGCCAGCTCCACCATGGCTTCATCAGGGAACATGAACACTGAAGCTTTCTTT. This sequence joins TRBV18 and TRBJ1-1, with D perhaps TRBD1 (5 bases). The CDR3 contains 18 residues. Per germline, CDR1 KGHSH and CDR2 LQKENI. V lost 6 bases and J 0 bases, leaving 23 bases between the germline ends.

This rearrangement joins TRBV15 to TRBJ2-5; D may be TRBD2 (5 bases). The CDR3 contains 15 residues. The germline gives CDR1 LNHNV, CDR2 YYDKDF (reference sequence). The V and J ends lost 0 bases and 3 bases respectively, with 11 bases between them. CDR3 bases: TGTGCCACCAGCAGAGATCTCACTAGTAAAGAGACCCAGTACTTC. It specifies CATSRDLTSKETQYF. Together with reference TRBV15 and TRBJ2-5, the CDR3 gives the full variable domain: DAMVIQNPRYQVTQFGKPVTLSCSQTLNHNVMYWYQQKSSQAPKLLFHYYDKDFNNEADTPDNFQSRRPNTSFCFLDIRSPGLGDTAMYLCATSRDLTSKETQYFGPGTRLLVL.

The count of this clone is one. V is TRBV29-1 and J is TRBJ2-3; 7 bases align to TRBD2. The CDR3 totals 14 residues. The V segment lost 5 bases and the J segment 6 bases; nucleotides outside the gene matches: 11. The germline CDR1 and CDR2 sequences are SQVTM and ANQGSEA. The CDR3 sequence: CSVQQAGNLDTQYF. CDR3 nucleotide sequence: TGCAGCGTTCAACAAGCGGGGAACTTGGATACGCAGTATTTT.

The chain is built from TRBV5-5 and TRBJ1-1, with 8 nucleotides matching TRBD1. Germline V gene lookup returns CDR1 SGHKS and CDR2 YYEKEE (reference sequence). This CDR3 spans 15 amino acids. Germline trimming cut 4 bases from V and 3 bases from J; bases unmatched to any gene: 8. The CDR3 sequence: CASSRGDRIDTEAFF. The CDR3 DNA reads as TGTGCCAGCAGCCGGGGGGACAGGATCGACACTGAAGCTTTCTTT.

The chain joins TRBV4-2 to TRBJ1-2; no clear D gene. Trimming removed 2 bases from V and 2 bases from J, with 9 bases in between. CDR1 LGHNA and CDR2 YNFKEQ come from the germline V gene. The CDR3 runs to 14 residues. The CDR3, as DNA: TGTGCCAGCAGCCAATCAGGAGGGAACTATGGCTACACCTTC. It specifies CASSQSGGNYGYTF.

V and J are TRBV27 and TRBJ2-7; D possibly corresponds to TRBD1 (6 bases). The CDR3 covers 17 residues. CDR1 is MNHEY, CDR2 SMNVEV, per germline (reference sequence). Between the trimmed V and J ends, which lost 5 bases and 1 base, there was a span of 21 bases. CDR3: CASSPSPGWTASYEQYF. The CDR3 DNA sequence: TGTGCCAGCAGTCCCTCACCGGGTTGGACAGCATCCTACGAGCAGTACTTC.